Listed below are T cell receptor beta chains from one sample, sequenced in a study of blood T cell repertoires in COVID-19. Sequencing was performed with immunoSEQ multiplex PCR; in TCRdb, only in-frame clones are kept and a portion is missing. The sample contains more than 200,000 clones, less than 90% of which appear only once. Sequenced sample: peripheral blood. The receptors were sampled from a man between 60 and 75 years old with acute or convalescent COVID-19. Each CDR3 is given with its conserved first and last residue. D genes are given only for firm matches. Expanded clones get a size class; other rows say once, few or many, or leave the size out.

abundance	len	v_gene	d_gene	j_gene	CDR3nt	CDR3aa
-	13	TRBV28	TRBD1	TRBJ1-1	TGTGCCAGCAGCCCAGGGGGCCGGAGAGGAGCTTTCTTT	CASSPGGRRGAFF
-	15	TRBV10-3	TRBD1	TRBJ2-7	TGTGCCATCAGTGAGGGACAGGGGCCTTCCTACGAGCAGTACTTC	CAISEGQGPSYEQYF
-	15	TRBV4-1	-	TRBJ2-4	TGCGCCAGCAGCACTTTAGGGGTAGCCAAAAACATTCAGTACTTC	CASSTLGVAKNIQYF
-	14	TRBV19	-	TRBJ2-2	TGTGCCAGTAGTGACAGTCTGAACACCGGGGAGCTGTTTTTT	CASSDSLNTGELFF
few	15	TRBV2	-	TRBJ2-7	TGTGCCAGCAGAGAGGACGTTGGGAGCTCCTACGAGCAGTACTTC	CASREDVGSSYEQYF
-	12	TRBV12-3/TRBV12-4	-	TRBJ2-7	TGTGCCAGCACGACAGGATTCTACGAGCAGTACTTC	CASTTGFYEQYF
-	14	TRBV19	TRBD1	TRBJ2-2	TGTGCCAGTACCGGGACAGGGGGGACCGGGGAGCTGTTTTTT	CASTGTGGTGELFF
-	11	TRBV20-1	-	TRBJ2-7	TGCAGTGCTCGGTCTCGAAACGAGCAGTACTTC	CSARSRNEQYF
few	14	TRBV28	TRBD1	TRBJ2-7	TGTGCCAGCAGTCTACCGGGACAGGGATACGAGCAGTACTTC	CASSLPGQGYEQYF
-	14	TRBV9	-	TRBJ1-4	TGTGCCAGCGGCCAGGGTTTTCTAGGTGAAAAACTGTTTTTT	CASGQGFLGEKLFF
-	12	TRBV7-9	-	TRBJ1-2	TGTGCCAGCAGCTTTGCAGGGGATGGCTACACCTTC	CASSFAGDGYTF
-	17	TRBV7-9	TRBD2	TRBJ2-3	TGTGCCAGCGCCGGACTAGCGGGAGGGCGGGGCACAGATACGCAGTATTTT	CASAGLAGGRGTDTQYF
-	17	TRBV28	TRBD2	TRBJ2-7	TGTGCCAGCAGTAGGCTAGCGGGAGGGCCTAGGGGCTACGAGCAGTACTTC	CASSRLAGGPRGYEQYF
-	17	TRBV11-3	TRBD2	TRBJ2-5	TGTGCCAGCAGCTTAGGGACTAGCGGGGGCACAAAAGAGACCCAGTACTTC	CASSLGTSGGTKETQYF
few	13	TRBV19	TRBD1	TRBJ1-1	TGTGCCAGTAGCACAAGGGGGCCAGCTGAAGCTTTCTTT	CASSTRGPAEAFF
-	17	TRBV5-3	TRBD2	TRBJ2-1	TGTGCCAGAAGCCCTTCGTCGGCGGGAGAACCTTACAATGAGCAGTTCTTC	CARSPSSAGEPYNEQFF
-	17	TRBV4-3	TRBD2	TRBJ2-3	TGCGCCAGCAGCCAAGATCGGAGACTAGCGGGGGTAGCCACGCAGTATTTT	CASSQDRRLAGVATQYF
-	15	TRBV11-2	-	TRBJ1-4	TGTGCCAGCAGCTCCCTCAGATCAACTAATGAAAAACTGTTTTTT	CASSSLRSTNEKLFF
-	12	TRBV6-5	TRBD1	TRBJ2-2	TGTGCCAGCAGTACACTACAGGGGACGCTGTTTTTT	CASSTLQGTLFF
-	12	TRBV19	-	TRBJ2-7	TGTGCCACCCAGGGATCTACCTACGAGCAGTACTTC	CATQGSTYEQYF
-	19	TRBV7-8	TRBD1	TRBJ1-5	TGTGCCAGCAGCTTAACACCCGGGACAGGGACTCGAAGCAATCAGCCCCAGCATTTT	CASSLTPGTGTRSNQPQHF
-	15	TRBV19	TRBD1	TRBJ2-5	TGTGCCAGTAGTAACCCAGGGGGCGGCCAAGAGACCCAGTACTTC	CASSNPGGGQETQYF
-	15	TRBV9	TRBD1	TRBJ2-7	TGTGCCAGCAGCGCAGGGACAGGGGCGTCCTACGAGCAGTACTTC	CASSAGTGASYEQYF
-	13	TRBV12-3/TRBV12-4	-	TRBJ2-3	TGTGCCAGCAGTTTGTTTGTCGAGGATACGCAGTATTTT	CASSLFVEDTQYF
-	15	TRBV9	-	TRBJ2-3	TGTGCCAGCAGCGTCCTCACAAGTAGCACAGATACGCAGTATTTT	CASSVLTSSTDTQYF
-	15	TRBV12-2	-	TRBJ2-1	TGTGCAAGTCGCTTGTCGAGCGGGAAGTACAATGAGCAGTTCTTC	CASRLSSGKYNEQFF
-	16	TRBV4-1	TRBD1	TRBJ1-4	TGCGCCAGCAGCCAAGCACCAGGGACAGGGGGAGAAAAACTGTTTTTT	CASSQAPGTGGEKLFF
-	14	TRBV4-2	TRBD1	TRBJ1-1	TGTGCCAGCAGACCGACAGGGTTGAACACTGAAGCTTTCTTT	CASRPTGLNTEAFF
-	14	TRBV28	-	TRBJ1-3	TGTGCGACTGGCCTTGGGAGCTCTGGAAACACCATATATTTT	CATGLGSSGNTIYF
once	13	TRBV12-3/TRBV12-4	-	TRBJ1-1	TGTGCCAGCAGGAGACTGCAGAACACTGAAGCTTTCTTT	CASRRLQNTEAFF
-	11	TRBV27	-	TRBJ2-3	TGTGCCAGCAGCCAGACAGATACGCAGTATTTT	CASSQTDTQYF
-	16	TRBV5-4	-	TRBJ1-4	TGTGCCAGCAGCATAGGACTGCCGGCGGGTAATGAAAAACTGTTTTTT	CASSIGLPAGNEKLFF
once	16	TRBV27	TRBD1	TRBJ2-7	TGTGCCAGCAGTTTAATAGATGGGACAGGGCCCCACGAGCAGTACTTC	CASSLIDGTGPHEQYF
-	14	TRBV11-3	-	TRBJ2-1	TGTGCCAGCAGCTTAGACGACAGTTACAATGAGCAGTTCTTC	CASSLDDSYNEQFF
-	13	TRBV10-1	TRBD1	TRBJ1-2	TGCGCCAGCAGTATTGGACAGGGCTATGGCTACACCTTC	CASSIGQGYGYTF
few	18	TRBV5-4	-	TRBJ1-2	TGTGCCAGCAGCTTGGCCGGAGGGGCGGTAGGAGCTAACTATGGCTACACCTTC	CASSLAGGAVGANYGYTF
-	16	TRBV2	-	TRBJ2-1	TGTGCCAGCAGGACGATTCGGACAGACTTGTACAATGAGCAGTTCTTC	CASRTIRTDLYNEQFF
-	15	TRBV10-3	-	TRBJ1-6	TGTGCCATCAGTGAGTCCCGGCAGGCGAATTCACCCCTCCACTTT	CAISESRQANSPLHF
few	15	TRBV5-1	TRBD2	TRBJ2-5	TGCGCCAGCATTATTCCCCAAGGGCGGGGGGAGACCCAGTACTTC	CASIIPQGRGETQYF
-	15	TRBV5-6	-	TRBJ2-7	TGTGCCAGCAGCGTTCGACAGGAGGATACCTACGAGCAGTACTTC	CASSVRQEDTYEQYF
few	12	TRBV5-4	TRBD1	TRBJ1-2	TGTGCCAGCAGCCGGGACAGAGATGGCTACACCTTC	CASSRDRDGYTF
-	16	TRBV5-1	TRBD1	TRBJ2-2	TGCGCCAGCACCCTTGGGGGGACAGGGAGGACCGGGGAGCTGTTTTTT	CASTLGGTGRTGELFF
-	15	TRBV28	-	TRBJ2-7	TGTGCCAGCAGTTTGACTGACTCTCCCACTTACGAGCAGTACTTC	CASSLTDSPTYEQYF
-	15	TRBV7-8	-	TRBJ2-7	TGTGCCAGCAGCTTCCTACCGTCGCCAGGCTACGAGCAGTACTTC	CASSFLPSPGYEQYF
-	17	TRBV5-1	TRBD1	TRBJ2-2	TGCGCCAGCAGCTCCCGGGACAGACCCTCGAATACCGGGGAGCTGTTTTTT	CASSSRDRPSNTGELFF
once	16	TRBV7-8	TRBD2	TRBJ2-5	TGTGCCAGCAGCTGGGAGGGACTAGCGGGAGTAGTGACCCAGTACTTC	CASSWEGLAGVVTQYF
once	14	TRBV6-5	-	TRBJ1-1	TGTGCCAGCAGTTACCCCCGGTCAACCCCTGAAGCTTTCTTT	CASSYPRSTPEAFF
-	15	TRBV23-1	-	TRBJ1-1	TGCGCCAGCAGTCCCCTCGGAACTCAGGGCACTGAAGCTTTCTTT	CASSPLGTQGTEAFF
-	13	TRBV5-4	-	TRBJ1-2	TGTGCCAGCAGCTTGGTAGCGTCTGATGGCTACACCTTC	CASSLVASDGYTF
-	16	TRBV5-1	-	TRBJ2-2	TGCGCCAGCAGCTTGAGGGCAGGGGCGGGCACCGGGGAGCTGTTTTTT	CASSLRAGAGTGELFF
-	19	TRBV19	-	TRBJ2-4	TGTGCCAGTAGTATAGAGGCAGGGATGAGTAGTTTATCCAAAAACATTCAGTACTTC	CASSIEAGMSSLSKNIQYF
once	15	TRBV18	TRBD1	TRBJ1-3	TGTGCCAGCTCACCCGCACAGGGGACTGGAAACACCATATATTTT	CASSPAQGTGNTIYF
-	16	TRBV5-6	-	TRBJ1-4	TGTGCCAGCAGCTCCCATCAGGTGGCGACTAATGAAAAACTGTTTTTT	CASSSHQVATNEKLFF
-	13	TRBV6-6	-	TRBJ1-1	TGTGCCAGCAGGGACATTCGGAACACTGAAGCTTTCTTT	CASRDIRNTEAFF
-	16	TRBV30	-	TRBJ1-3	TGTGCCTGGACTCCTCCAAATAGCTTCTCTGGAAACACCATATATTTT	CAWTPPNSFSGNTIYF